This T cell receptor beta chain originates from a study of blood T cell repertoires in COVID-19 (dated by TCRdb to about 2020). With regard to the full study: Collaborator samples came from the United States, Italy and Spain and covered acute and convalescent phases of COVID-19. Subjects who had been exposed to COVID-19, were actively infected with it, or had recovered from it provided the deeply sampled blood TCRbeta repertoires that made up the dataset. The prospective study material was composed of cDNA or gDNA derived from T cells, B-cell-depleted T cells, or PBMCs. The sample metadata nearly always contained a de-identified subject ID, COVID-19 status, age in years and sex. The samples were drawn from the first 160 participants of the ongoing ImmuneRACE study and from 1,254 subjects provided by 6 global collaborators. HLA class I and class II types, where available, came from metadata supplied by the sample provider rather than from assay-based typing. The repertoires were made available in a free public database intended to serve as a resource for research on the immune response to SARS-CoV-2.

Each collaborating institution followed its own protocols to collect whole blood in K2EDTA tubes. Collaborator samples were shipped for TCRbeta analysis as frozen whole blood, isolated PBMCs, or DNA extracted from either sample type. A note on this clone: What antigen it recognizes has not been identified. Base qualities are not recorded, but no much larger clone differs from it by a single base.

Measured from the cysteine to the phenylalanine, the CDR3 is 14 residues long. Only CDR3 DNA remains: 42 bases, in frame from the first base. Sequences LNHDA (CDR1) and SQIVND (CDR2) are obtained from the germline V gene (reference sequence). V is shortened by 5 bases, J by 2 bases, and the region joining them spans 7 bases. TCRbeta CDR3 regions were amplified from genomic DNA by means of the immunoSEQ Assay, a bias-controlled multiplex PCR. The authors' analysis ran thus. The number of nucleated cells in each sample was estimated by amplification of reference gene primers within the assay. To quantify the absolute abundance of each unique TCRbeta CDR3 rearrangement, sequence reads were collapsed and filtered. For each sample, productive Simpson clonality was calculated by taking the square root of Simpson's diversity index across productive rearrangements. The clones in this table, taken by TCRdb from immuneACCESS, are in-frame only. Not every clone is retained; where verified, under half of the shortfall comes from an unresolved V gene, and the cause of the rest is unknown. Clone size and V and J calls were adopted from that table, with D and trimming inferred from the DNA. The sample profile shows around 500,000 clones; 80% to 90% of them were found once. Approximately 2.9% of the sample is taken by the ten largest.

General findings and caveats noted by the study authors: The amount of clinical and demographic metadata varied by source and participant and was provided uncurated.

Recombination connected TRBV19 to TRBJ2-6; no D segment can be confidently identified. Sequencing was carried out using peripheral blood. This clonotype was sampled from a human donor in a cohort sampled during active COVID-19. The CDR3 loop reads CASSAKAGANVLTF. The nucleotide sequence is TGTGCCAGTAGTGCGAAAGCTGGGGCCAACGTCCTGACTTTC.